The rows below give T cell receptor beta chains drawn from one sample of a study of CD8 T cells in ankylosing spondylitis. MiXCR, applied by TCRdb to the 5' RACE reads, yields one record per CDR3 protein. The sample consists of about 540,000 distinct CDR3 sequences, 10% to 15% of them appearing once. Sequencing used blood, either unsorted or a sorted T cell fraction (not recorded which). The receptors were gathered from a male donor with ankylosing spondylitis. Both conserved end residues are part of each CDR3. The order of the fields is clone size, J gene, V gene, D gene, CDR3 protein, CDR3 DNA. D genes are given only for firm matches. The size entry is marked missing in some rows and otherwise reads once, few, many or a size class.

many,TRBJ2-4,TRBV5-1,NA,CASSLGPGNIQYF,TGCGCCAGCAGCTTGGGACCAGGGAACATTCAGTACTTC
few,TRBJ2-5,TRBV7-2,TRBD2,CASSTGLAGGGGTQYF,TGTGCCAGCAGCACGGGACTAGCGGGAGGAGGAGGGACCCAGTACTTC
many,TRBJ1-1,TRBV5-5,NA,CASSLIEGLNTEAFF,TGTGCCAGCAGCTTGATCGAAGGGCTGAACACTGAAGCTTTCTTT
NA,TRBJ1-2,TRBV5-1,NA,CASSSSRGPYGYTF,TGCGCCAGCAGCTCTTCTCGCGGACCCTATGGCTACACCTTC
many,TRBJ1-2,TRBV4-1,TRBD1,CASTLGTANYGYTF,TGCGCCAGCACCCTCGGGACAGCCAACTATGGCTACACCTTC
NA,TRBJ1-1,TRBV5-1,TRBD1,CASSTGDETEAFF,TGCGCCAGCAGCACAGGGGATGAAACTGAAGCTTTCTTT
many,TRBJ1-1,TRBV12-3/TRBV12-4,TRBD1,CASAQGGEDTEAFF,TGTGCCAGCGCACAGGGGGGTGAAGACACTGAAGCTTTCTTT
NA,TRBJ2-1,TRBV5-1,NA,CASSPEAGALYNEQFF,TGCGCCAGCAGCCCCGAGGCAGGGGCTCTCTACAATGAGCAGTTCTTC
NA,TRBJ1-6,TRBV2,TRBD1,CASMGQASPLHF,TGTGCCAGCATGGGACAGGCCTCACCCCTCCACTTT
few,TRBJ1-1,TRBV5-1,NA,CASSMLGGKEGAEAFF,TGCGCCAGCAGCATGCTGGGGGGGAAGGAAGGCGCTGAAGCTTTCTTT
few,TRBJ2-3,TRBV2,NA,CASSETGTQYF,TGTGCCAGCAGCGAAACAGGGACGCAGTATTTT
NA,TRBJ1-1,TRBV7-9,NA,CASSLAGSVNTEAFF,TGTGCCAGCAGCTTGGCAGGGTCGGTGAACACTGAAGCTTTCTTT
NA,TRBJ2-2,TRBV6-1,TRBD1,CASKGGAINTGELFF,TGTGCCAGCAAAGGGGGCGCTATAAACACCGGGGAGCTGTTTTTT
many,TRBJ2-1,TRBV12-3/TRBV12-4,TRBD1,CASRTSGTGINEQFF,TGTGCCAGCAGAACCTCCGGGACAGGGATTAATGAGCAGTTCTTC
many,TRBJ2-1,TRBV5-1,TRBD1,CASSFNLAGGRSNEQFF,TGCGCCAGCAGCTTCAATCTGGCAGGGGGCCGAAGTAATGAGCAGTTCTTC
few,TRBJ2-5,TRBV2,NA,CANGPRTQYF,TGTGCCAACGGGCCACGGACCCAGTACTTC
few,TRBJ2-1,TRBV3-1,TRBD1,CASSQDGVGRGLLLNEQFF,TGTGCCAGCAGCCAAGATGGTGTGGGCAGGGGGCTTCTACTCAATGAGCAGTTCTTC
NA,TRBJ2-3,TRBV15,TRBD1,CALGTGSTDTQYF,TGTGCCCTAGGGACAGGAAGCACAGATACGCAGTATTTT
NA,TRBJ1-4,TRBV15,NA,CATSRDRGVGEKLFF,TGTGCCACCAGCAGAGATCGAGGAGTAGGTGAAAAACTGTTTTTT
few,TRBJ1-1,TRBV5-6,NA,CASTRRANTEAFF,TGTGCCAGCACCCGACGGGCGAACACTGAAGCTTTCTTT
medium-sized,TRBJ2-5,TRBV12-3/TRBV12-4,TRBD1,CASLGTAPKETQYF,TGTGCCAGCCTCGGGACAGCGCCAAAAGAGACCCAGTACTTC
NA,TRBJ1-5,TRBV20-1,NA,CSASTGSGAGQPQHF,TGCAGTGCCTCCACCGGCTCGGGGGCAGGTCAGCCCCAGCATTTT